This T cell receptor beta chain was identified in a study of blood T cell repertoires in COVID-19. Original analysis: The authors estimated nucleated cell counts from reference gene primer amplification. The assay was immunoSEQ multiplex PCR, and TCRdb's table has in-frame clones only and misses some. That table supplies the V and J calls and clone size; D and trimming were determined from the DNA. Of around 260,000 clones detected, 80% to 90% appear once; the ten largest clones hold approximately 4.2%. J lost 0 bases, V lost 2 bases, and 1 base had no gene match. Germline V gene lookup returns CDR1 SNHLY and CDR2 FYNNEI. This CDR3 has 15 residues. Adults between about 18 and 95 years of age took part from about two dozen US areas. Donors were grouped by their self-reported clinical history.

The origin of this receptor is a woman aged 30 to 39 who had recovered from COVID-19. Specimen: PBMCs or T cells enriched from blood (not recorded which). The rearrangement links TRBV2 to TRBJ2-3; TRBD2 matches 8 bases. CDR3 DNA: TGTGCCAGCAGTGAAAAGCGGGGGAGCACAGATACGCAGTATTTT. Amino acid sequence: CASSEKRGSTDTQYF.